Listed below are T cell receptor beta chains from one sample, sequenced in a study of blood T cells in healthy people across ages. TCRdb itself ran the 5' RACE reads through MiXCR, one entry per CDR3 protein. Counted here are 700,000 or so distinct CDR3 sequences, roughly 41% occurring once; the ten biggest clones make up about 30%. The sequenced sample was blood. The receptors here all came from a man at least 80 years old in good health. CDR3s include the opening cysteine and the closing phenylalanine or tryptophan. D genes are given only for firm matches. Size tells how often a clone was seen (once, few, many) or the class of an expanded clone, and some rows leave it out.

d_call	v_call	clone_size	j_call	cdr3_nt	cdr3_aa
TRBD1	TRBV6-1	few	TRBJ2-7	TGTGCCAGCAGTGGGACAGGGACAGCCTACGAGCAGTACTTC	CASSGTGTAYEQYF
.	TRBV6-5	few	TRBJ2-5	TGTGCCAGCACCGGGGACCGGGTGACCCAGTACTTC	CASTGDRVTQYF
TRBD1	TRBV9	many	TRBJ2-5	TGTGCCAGCAGCGTCGGGACAGGGACTCAGGAGACCCAGTACTTC	CASSVGTGTQETQYF
.	TRBV12-3/TRBV12-4	.	TRBJ2-5	TGTGCCAGCAGTCCCTGGACTACCCAAGAGACCCAGTACTTC	CASSPWTTQETQYF
.	TRBV29-1	.	TRBJ2-1	TGCAGCGTCGATACAAGGAGCTCCTACAATGAGCAGTTCTTC	CSVDTRSSYNEQFF
.	TRBV20-1	.	TRBJ1-1	TGCAGTGCTAGGGGACGCTCGAACACTGAAGCTTTCTTT	CSARGRSNTEAFF
TRBD1	TRBV3-1	.	TRBJ1-6	TGTGCCAGCAGCCAATACCAGGGACAGCCCCTCCACTTT	CASSQYQGQPLHF
.	TRBV3-1	.	TRBJ2-7	TGTGCCAGCAGCCAAGATCTAAGGAGTCCCTCCTACGAGCAGTACTTC	CASSQDLRSPSYEQYF
.	TRBV7-2	.	TRBJ2-7	TGTGCCAGCAGCTTTTACACGGCTTACTCCTACGAGCAGTACTTC	CASSFYTAYSYEQYF
TRBD1	TRBV7-2	.	TRBJ1-2	TGTGCCAGCAGCGTAGCACGGACAGGGTTTGGCTACACCTTC	CASSVARTGFGYTF
.	TRBV4-1	.	TRBJ2-7	TGCGCCAGCAGCCAAGATTTCCGACAGGACTTCTACGAGCAGTACTTC	CASSQDFRQDFYEQYF
TRBD1	TRBV5-5	many	TRBJ2-7	TGTGCCAGCAGCCCAGACAGGGGTCGGTACGAGCAGTACTTC	CASSPDRGRYEQYF
.	TRBV12-3/TRBV12-4	.	TRBJ2-2	TGTGCCAGCAGCACCCTACCGTGGGAGCTGTTTTTT	CASSTLPWELFF
.	TRBV7-8	.	TRBJ2-7	TGTGCCAGCAGCGCTCGGGACTTCACCTACGAGCAGTACTTC	CASSARDFTYEQYF
.	TRBV6-1	.	TRBJ1-5	TGTGCCAGCAATCCCATCCCGGCAGGGGACCTTTATAGCAATCAGCCCCAGCATTTT	CASNPIPAGDLYSNQPQHF
TRBD2	TRBV10-3	few	TRBJ2-5	TGTGCCATCAGTGAGTCGGGAGGGGCGCCAGAGACCCAGTACTTC	CAISESGGAPETQYF
.	TRBV7-2	many	TRBJ1-5	TGTGCCAGCAGCTTAGTAGGGGGTTTGGTTCAGCCCCAGCATTTT	CASSLVGGLVQPQHF
TRBD1	TRBV6-5	few	TRBJ1-6	TGTGCCAGCAGGGGACAGGGGAATTCACCCCTCCACTTT	CASRGQGNSPLHF
.	TRBV30	few	TRBJ1-2	TGTGCCTGGGGGACCCAGGACACCGCTAACTATGGCTACACCTTC	CAWGTQDTANYGYTF
.	TRBV20-1	.	TRBJ1-2	TGCAGTGCTAGACCCATGACGGGGGCCGGGGGCTACACCTTC	CSARPMTGAGGYTF
TRBD2	TRBV6-2/TRBV6-3	few	TRBJ2-3	TGTGCCAGCAGAGACGCGGGGGTCGTCACAGATACGCAGTATTTT	CASRDAGVVTDTQYF
TRBD2	TRBV7-2	.	TRBJ2-1	TGTGCCAGCAGCTCACCGGGACTAGTCTACTACAATGAGCAGTTCTTC	CASSSPGLVYYNEQFF
TRBD1	TRBV28	many	TRBJ2-7	TGTGCCAGCAGTGGGAGTTATGGGACAGGGGGCATCAACGAGCAGTACTTC	CASSGSYGTGGINEQYF
TRBD1	TRBV29-1	.	TRBJ1-2	TGCAGGGTTGAAACCGCTACAGGGGTGCGTAACTATGGCTACACCTTC	CRVETATGVRNYGYTF
TRBD1	TRBV5-6	.	TRBJ2-3	TGTGCCAGCAGCTTGAGACAGGGGATGGATACGCAGTATTTT	CASSLRQGMDTQYF
.	TRBV12-3/TRBV12-4	many	TRBJ1-2	TGTGCCAGCTCAATGTCGGGCAGGGCGGTATCAGAGGGCTACACCTTC	CASSMSGRAVSEGYTF
.	TRBV7-2	many	TRBJ2-7	TGTGCCAGCAGTTCACAATACGAGCAGTACTTC	CASSSQYEQYF
.	TRBV2	.	TRBJ2-1	TGTGCCAGCAGTGAATTTGAGACAGTCGTAAATGAGCAGTTCTTC	CASSEFETVVNEQFF
.	TRBV20-1	few	TRBJ2-3	TGCAGTGCTAGAGGGCACTCGGGACCAAGAAATAATACGCAGTATTTT	CSARGHSGPRNNTQYF
.	TRBV6-5	few	TRBJ2-7	TGTGCCAGCAGTATGAGGGGAGTTAAGGCCCACGAGCAGTACTTC	CASSMRGVKAHEQYF
TRBD1	TRBV6-1	.	TRBJ2-1	TGTGCCAGCAGTGATCGCCAGGGGGAGTATATCCGGTACAATGAGCAGTTCTTC	CASSDRQGEYIRYNEQFF
.	TRBV20-1	many	TRBJ1-1	TGCAGTGCTCGGACAGCCATGAACACTGAAGCTTTCTTT	CSARTAMNTEAFF
TRBD1	TRBV9	.	TRBJ1-3	TGTGCCAGCAGCAACCCGGGACAGCGTTTCTCTGGAAACACCATATATTTT	CASSNPGQRFSGNTIYF
.	TRBV6-5	.	TRBJ2-6	TGTGCCAGCCAGGGGGGAACTGGGGCCAACGTCCTGACTTTC	CASQGGTGANVLTF
TRBD1	TRBV4-3	few	TRBJ1-2	TGCGCCAGCAGCCAAGTGGGGACAGTAGGATATGGCTACACCTTC	CASSQVGTVGYGYTF
.	TRBV30	.	TRBJ1-4	TGTGCCTGGAGTAATGGAGGGGGATATTTTGAAAAACTGTTTTTT	CAWSNGGGYFEKLFF
TRBD2	TRBV28	few	TRBJ2-5	TGTGCCAGCACTCCCACTAGCGCTCAAGAGACCCAGTACTTC	CASTPTSAQETQYF
TRBD2	TRBV3-1	.	TRBJ2-3	TGTGCCAGCACCCCAGGGACTACCTCAGATACGCAGTATTTT	CASTPGTTSDTQYF
.	TRBV7-9	few	TRBJ2-5	TGTGCCAGCAGCCTCCGGGAGAGGGCTGGTGAGACCCAGTACTTC	CASSLRERAGETQYF
.	TRBV6-6	few	TRBJ2-3	TGTGCCAGCAGTCCCATGTTAGGGGGGACAGATACGCAGTATTTT	CASSPMLGGTDTQYF
.	TRBV14	few	TRBJ2-7	TGTGCCAGCAGCTCTTATCCCTACGAGCAGTACTTC	CASSSYPYEQYF
.	TRBV20-1	.	TRBJ2-3	TGCAGTGCTAGAGAGAATGGGGGGTGGGGGGATACGCAGTATTTT	CSARENGGWGDTQYF
TRBD1	TRBV29-1	.	TRBJ2-3	TGCAGTGCCGGGACAGCTTTCACAGATACGCAGTATTTT	CSAGTAFTDTQYF
.	TRBV10-3	few	TRBJ2-5	TGTGCCATCAGTGACCTAACCGCCCAAGAGACCCAGTACTTC	CAISDLTAQETQYF
.	TRBV5-1	few	TRBJ2-3	TGCGCCAGCAGCTTGGATCGCAGGTCTAGCACAGATACGCAGTATTTT	CASSLDRRSSTDTQYF
TRBD2	TRBV9	.	TRBJ2-1	TGTGCCAGCAGCGTCAGCGGAGTACTAGCGGGGTCTCGCAGCTCCTACAATGAGCAGTTCTTC	CASSVSGVLAGSRSSYNEQFF
TRBD2	TRBV6-2/TRBV6-3	.	TRBJ2-5	TGTGCCAGCAGTGCCTCCGGACTAGGCGGGACCCAGTACTTC	CASSASGLGGTQYF
.	TRBV20-1	few	TRBJ1-2	TGCAGTGCTATAAGGGACGAGGACTATGGCTACACCTTC	CSAIRDEDYGYTF
TRBD2	TRBV12-3/TRBV12-4	.	TRBJ2-7	TGTGCCAGCAGTTTAGGACCCCAGGGCGGGGGGGAGGCCCAGTACTTC	CASSLGPQGGGEAQYF
TRBD2	TRBV4-3	.	TRBJ2-1	TGCGCCAGCAGCCAAGCGGGACTAGCACTAGGGAATGAGCAGTTCTTC	CASSQAGLALGNEQFF
TRBD1	TRBV20-1	few	TRBJ2-7	TGCAGTGCTAGAGAGGGACAGAATCCCTACGAGCAGTACTTC	CSAREGQNPYEQYF
.	TRBV20-1	.	TRBJ2-1	TGCAGTGCTAGAGAGGGGGCCCACAATGAGCAGTTCTTC	CSAREGAHNEQFF
.	TRBV27	many	TRBJ1-4	TGTGCCAGCAGAGATACAGGGTTAGCTAATGAAAAACTGTTTTTT	CASRDTGLANEKLFF
TRBD1	TRBV3-1	.	TRBJ2-7	TGTGCCAGCAGCCCAGACAGGGTGAGGCTGCATGAGCAGTACTTC	CASSPDRVRLHEQYF
.	TRBV19	.	TRBJ2-5	TGTGCCAGTAGTATAGGGTCTGCGCAAGAGACCCAGTACTTC	CASSIGSAQETQYF
.	TRBV20-1	.	TRBJ2-1	TGCAGTGCTAGTCCTAAACAGGGTGTCTCCTACAATGAGCAGTTCTTC	CSASPKQGVSYNEQFF
.	TRBV3-1	many	TRBJ1-4	TGTGCCAGCAGCCAATGGGAAAAACTGTTTTTT	CASSQWEKLFF
.	TRBV5-6	few	TRBJ2-5	TGTGCCAGCAGCTTGGGTTTAGGGGGGAAAGAGACCCAGTACTTC	CASSLGLGGKETQYF
.	TRBV5-1	.	TRBJ2-5	TGCGCCAGCAGCTTGGCCTGTACACGAGGTCAAGAGACCCAGTACTTC	CASSLACTRGQETQYF